One TCR beta chain is described in this entry. Its antigen remains unidentified. CDR1 and CDR2 from the germline V gene are LNHDA and SQIVND (reference sequence). The CDR3 covers 15 residues. J was trimmed by 4 bases and V by 4 bases; bases with no gene match: 4. The data originate from a study of OX40 agonist ivuxolimab in advanced cancers. Study at large: Patients received ivuxolimab, an agonistic anti-OX40 (CD134) antibody. With a range of roughly 23 to 85, age averaged 60 years, and roughly 80% were male. Dose-escalation patients suffered from hepatocellular carcinoma, melanoma, renal cell or head and neck cancer. Overall study results and limits: Partial responders receiving 0.1-3.0 mg/kg showed among the lowest clonal expansion.

The method was immunoSEQ multiplex PCR; TCRdb's version includes in-frame clones alone and lacks a portion of them. The repertoire holds tens of thousands of clones, about 90% seen once, with roughly 3.7% in the top ten. The receptor comes from an adult with an advanced solid tumor such as melanoma, head and neck, liver or kidney cancer. The chain employs TRBV19 and TRBJ2-1; 10 nucleotides line up with TRBD2. Sequenced material: CD4+ or CD8+ T cells sorted from blood, taken in a trial of the OX40 agonist ivuxolimab. The CDR3 bases are TGTGCCAGTAGTACCACTAGCGGGGAGTACAATGAGCAGTTCTTC. Encoded protein: CASSTTSGEYNEQFF.